Described below is a single T cell receptor (beta chain) sequence and its context. The data were produced by immunoSEQ multiplex PCR, yet TCRdb's version contains in-frame clones alone and is incomplete. The sample carries 350,000 to 400,000 clones, around nine tenths recorded once. CDR1 MNHNY and CDR2 SVGAGI come from the germline V gene (reference sequence). The V and J ends lost 6 bases and 2 bases respectively, with 13 bases between them. The CDR3 extends over 14 amino acids. This entry comes from a study of blood T cell repertoires in COVID-19. Study-level information: Spain, Italy and the United States supplied samples that represented acute and convalescent COVID-19. Sample material is recorded as cDNA or gDNA derived from T cells, B-cell-depleted T cells, or PBMCs.

The receptor comes from a woman aged 60 to 75 with COVID-19, enrolled during active disease. Sequencing used peripheral blood. The genes are TRBV6-6 and TRBJ2-5; D is possibly TRBD2 (6 bases). The CDR3 sequence is CASSRDLIQETQYF. CDR3 in DNA: TGTGCCAGCAGCCGGGACTTGATACAAGAGACCCAGTACTTC.